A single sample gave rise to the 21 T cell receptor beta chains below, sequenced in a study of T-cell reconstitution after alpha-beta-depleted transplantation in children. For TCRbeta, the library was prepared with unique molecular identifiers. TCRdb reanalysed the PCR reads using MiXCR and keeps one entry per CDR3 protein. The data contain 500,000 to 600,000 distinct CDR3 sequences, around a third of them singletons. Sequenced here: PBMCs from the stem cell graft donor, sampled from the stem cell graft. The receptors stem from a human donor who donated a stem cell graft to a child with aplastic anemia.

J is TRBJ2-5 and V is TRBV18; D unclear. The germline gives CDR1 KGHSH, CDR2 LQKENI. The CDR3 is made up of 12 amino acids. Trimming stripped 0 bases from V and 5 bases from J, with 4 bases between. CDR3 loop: CASSPPIETQYF. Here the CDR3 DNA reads TGTGCCAGCTCACCACCGATCGAGACCCAGTACTTC.

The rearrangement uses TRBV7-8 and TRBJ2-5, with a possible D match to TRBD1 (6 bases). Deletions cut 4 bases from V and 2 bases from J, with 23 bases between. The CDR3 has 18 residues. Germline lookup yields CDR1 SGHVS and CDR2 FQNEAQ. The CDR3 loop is CASSSTLWGQAKQETQYF. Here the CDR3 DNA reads TGTGCCAGCAGCTCGACCCTCTGGGGGCAGGCCAAGCAAGAGACCCAGTACTTC.

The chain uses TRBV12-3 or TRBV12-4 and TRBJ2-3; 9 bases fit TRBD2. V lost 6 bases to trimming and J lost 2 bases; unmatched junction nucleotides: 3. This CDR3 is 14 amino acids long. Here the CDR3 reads CASRASGNTDTQYF. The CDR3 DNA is TGTGCCAGCAGAGCTAGCGGGAACACAGATACGCAGTATTTT.

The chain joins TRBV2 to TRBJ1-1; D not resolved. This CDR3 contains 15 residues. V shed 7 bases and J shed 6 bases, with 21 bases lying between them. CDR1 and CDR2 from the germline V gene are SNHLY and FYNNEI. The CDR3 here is CASKMDELMQAEAFF. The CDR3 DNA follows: TGTGCCAGCAAGATGGACGAGCTTATGCAAGCTGAAGCTTTCTTT.

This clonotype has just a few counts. The CDR3 nucleotides are TGTGCCAGCAGCTTGGATCCGGGGCCCCCCAATGAGCAGTTCTTC. Residues: CASSLDPGPPNEQFF. The genes are TRBV7-2 and TRBJ2-1; tentatively, D is TRBD1 or TRBD2 (5 bases each). Trimming removed 3 bases at V and 6 bases at J, with 15 bases between. Germline V CDR1 and CDR2: SGHTA, FQGNSA. The CDR3 contains 15 residues.

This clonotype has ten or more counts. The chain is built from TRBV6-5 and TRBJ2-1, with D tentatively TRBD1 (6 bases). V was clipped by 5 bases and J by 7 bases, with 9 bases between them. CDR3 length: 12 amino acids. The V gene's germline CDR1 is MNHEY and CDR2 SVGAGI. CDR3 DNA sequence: TGTGCCAGCAGTCCTACAGGGAATGAGCAGTTCTTC. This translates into CASSPTGNEQFF.

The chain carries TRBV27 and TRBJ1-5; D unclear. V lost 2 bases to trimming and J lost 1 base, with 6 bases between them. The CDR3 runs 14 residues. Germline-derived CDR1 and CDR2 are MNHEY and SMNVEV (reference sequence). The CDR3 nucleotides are TGTGCCAGCAGTTTAAAGGCCAGCAATCAGCCCCAGCATTTT. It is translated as CASSLKASNQPQHF.

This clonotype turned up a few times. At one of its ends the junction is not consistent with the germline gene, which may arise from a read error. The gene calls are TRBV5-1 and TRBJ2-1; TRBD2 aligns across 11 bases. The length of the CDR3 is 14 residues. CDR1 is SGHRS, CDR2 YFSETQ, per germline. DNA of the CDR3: TGCGCCAGCAGCTTGGAGGGGGTTACTAGCGGGGGAAACTTC. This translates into CASSLEGVTSGGNF.

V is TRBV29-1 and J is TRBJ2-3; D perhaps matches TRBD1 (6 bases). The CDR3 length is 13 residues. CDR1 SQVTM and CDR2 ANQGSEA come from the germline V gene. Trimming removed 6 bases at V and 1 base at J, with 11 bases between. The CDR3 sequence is CSVAGQRTDTQYF. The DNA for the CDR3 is TGCAGCGTCGCCGGACAGCGCACAGATACGCAGTATTTT.

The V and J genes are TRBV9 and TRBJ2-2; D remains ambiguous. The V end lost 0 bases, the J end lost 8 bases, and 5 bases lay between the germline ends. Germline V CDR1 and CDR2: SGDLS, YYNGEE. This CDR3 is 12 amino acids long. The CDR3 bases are TGTGCCAGCAGCGTAGGAGTGGGGGAGCTGTTTTTT. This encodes CASSVGVGELFF.

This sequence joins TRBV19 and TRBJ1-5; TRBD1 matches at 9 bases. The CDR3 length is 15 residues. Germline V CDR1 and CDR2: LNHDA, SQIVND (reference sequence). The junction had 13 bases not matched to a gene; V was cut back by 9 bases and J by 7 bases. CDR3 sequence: CASHYRTGARQPQHF. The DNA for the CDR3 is TGTGCCAGCCACTACCGGACAGGGGCACGCCAGCCCCAGCATTTT.

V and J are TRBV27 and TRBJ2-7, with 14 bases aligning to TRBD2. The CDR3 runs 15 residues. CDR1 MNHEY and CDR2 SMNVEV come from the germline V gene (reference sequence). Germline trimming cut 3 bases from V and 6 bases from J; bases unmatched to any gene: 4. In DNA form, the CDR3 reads TGTGCCAGCAGTTTTCTGGGACTAGCGGGAGTCGAGCAGTACTTC. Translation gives CASSFLGLAGVEQYF.

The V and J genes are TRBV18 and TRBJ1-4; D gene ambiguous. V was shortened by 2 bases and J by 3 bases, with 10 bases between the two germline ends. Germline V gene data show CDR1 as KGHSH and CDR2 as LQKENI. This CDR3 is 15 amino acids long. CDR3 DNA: TGTGCCAGCTCACCAAAGACGGCAGCTAATGAAAAACTGTTTTTT. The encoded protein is CASSPKTAANEKLFF.

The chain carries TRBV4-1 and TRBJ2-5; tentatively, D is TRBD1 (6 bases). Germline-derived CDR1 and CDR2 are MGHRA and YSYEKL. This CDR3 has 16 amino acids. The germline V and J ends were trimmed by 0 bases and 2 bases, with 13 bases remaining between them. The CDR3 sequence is CASSQDQDRGQETQYF. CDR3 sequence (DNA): TGCGCCAGCAGCCAAGATCAGGACAGAGGGCAAGAGACCCAGTACTTC.

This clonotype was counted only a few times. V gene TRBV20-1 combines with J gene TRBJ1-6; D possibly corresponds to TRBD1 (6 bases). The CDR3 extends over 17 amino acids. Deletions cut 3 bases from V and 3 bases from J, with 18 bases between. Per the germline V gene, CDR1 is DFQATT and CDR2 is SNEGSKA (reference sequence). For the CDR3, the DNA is TGCAGTGCTAGGACCGATCGAACAGGGAACTATAATTCACCCCTCCACTTT. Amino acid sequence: CSARTDRTGNYNSPLHF.

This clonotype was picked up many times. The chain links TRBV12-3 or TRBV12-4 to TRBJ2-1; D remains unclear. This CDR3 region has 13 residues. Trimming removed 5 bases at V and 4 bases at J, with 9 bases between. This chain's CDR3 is CASSALGYNEQFF. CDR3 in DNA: TGTGCCAGCAGTGCACTGGGGTACAATGAGCAGTTCTTC.

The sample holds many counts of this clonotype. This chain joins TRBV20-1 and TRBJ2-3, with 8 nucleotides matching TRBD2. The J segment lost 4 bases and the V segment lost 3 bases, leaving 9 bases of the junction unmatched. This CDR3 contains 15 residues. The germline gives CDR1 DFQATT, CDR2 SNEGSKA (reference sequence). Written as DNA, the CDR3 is TGCAGTGCTAGTACCCCGGGAGGGCGTGCAGATACGCAGTATTTT. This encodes CSASTPGGRADTQYF.

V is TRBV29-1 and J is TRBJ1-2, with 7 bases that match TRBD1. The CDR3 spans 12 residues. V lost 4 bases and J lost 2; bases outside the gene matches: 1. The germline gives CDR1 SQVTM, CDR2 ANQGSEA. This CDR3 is CSVVGQNYGYTF. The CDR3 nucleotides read TGCAGCGTTGTGGGACAGAACTATGGCTACACCTTC. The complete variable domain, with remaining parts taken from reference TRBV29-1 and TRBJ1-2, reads SAVISQKPSRDICQRGTSLTIQCQVDSQVTMMFWYRQQPGQSLTLIATANQGSEATYESGFVIDKFPISRPNLTFSTLTVSNMSPEDSSIYLCSVVGQNYGYTFGSGTRLTVV.

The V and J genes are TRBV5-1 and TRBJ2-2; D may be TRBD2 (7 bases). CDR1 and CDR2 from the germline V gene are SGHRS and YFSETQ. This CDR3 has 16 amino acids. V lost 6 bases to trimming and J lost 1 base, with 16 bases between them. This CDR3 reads CASNEGGDLNTGELFF. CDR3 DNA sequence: TGCGCCAGCAACGAGGGGGGGGACTTGAACACCGGGGAGCTGTTTTTT.

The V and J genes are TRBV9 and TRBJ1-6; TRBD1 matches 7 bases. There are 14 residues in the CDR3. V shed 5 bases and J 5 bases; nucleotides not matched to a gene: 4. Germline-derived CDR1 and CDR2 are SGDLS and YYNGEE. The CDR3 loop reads CASRPGQNNSPLHF. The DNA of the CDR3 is TGTGCCAGCAGGCCGGGACAGAATAATTCACCCCTCCACTTT.

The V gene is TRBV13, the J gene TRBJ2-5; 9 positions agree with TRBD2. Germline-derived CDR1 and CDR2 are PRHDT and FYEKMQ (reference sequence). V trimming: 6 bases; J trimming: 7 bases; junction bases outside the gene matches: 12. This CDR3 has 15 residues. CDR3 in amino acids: CASSSTLSGGGTQYF. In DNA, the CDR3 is TGTGCCAGCAGTTCTACCCTTAGCGGGGGCGGGACCCAGTACTTC. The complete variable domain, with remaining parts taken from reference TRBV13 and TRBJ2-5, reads AAGVIQSPRHLIKEKRETATLKCYPIPRHDTVYWYQQGPGQDPQFLISFYEKMQSDKGSIPDRFSAQQFSDYHSELNMSSLELGDSALYFCASSSTLSGGGTQYFGPGTRLLVL.